This T cell receptor beta chain was profiled in a study of HIV-infected patients and healthy controls. Reverse transcription used around 500 ng RNA and constant-region primers for alpha and beta. Each of the alpha and beta chains got its own library through chain-specific third strand synthesis with indices. TCRdb itself ran the 5' RACE reads through MiXCR, one entry per CDR3 protein. The sample has about 10,000 distinct CDR3 sequences; around 5.9% are singletons. Antiretroviral therapy had run roughly three months, about 14 weeks, before follow-up blood collection. The repertoire came from unfractionated whole blood and reflected all unsorted peripheral T cells. This clonotype was seen many times. The CDR3 spans 14 residues. From germline, CDR1 is GTSNPN and CDR2 SVGIG (reference sequence). V was clipped by 2 bases and J by 0 bases, with 10 bases between them.

The sequence derives from an adult with HIV infection. The donor label of this sample is uncertain. The starting material was blood, obtained during antiretroviral therapy. The chain employs TRBV30 and TRBJ1-1; D is unresolved. The CDR3 sequence: CAWSWTHMNTEAFF. In nucleotides, the CDR3 is TGTGCCTGGAGTTGGACTCACATGAACACTGAAGCTTTCTTT.